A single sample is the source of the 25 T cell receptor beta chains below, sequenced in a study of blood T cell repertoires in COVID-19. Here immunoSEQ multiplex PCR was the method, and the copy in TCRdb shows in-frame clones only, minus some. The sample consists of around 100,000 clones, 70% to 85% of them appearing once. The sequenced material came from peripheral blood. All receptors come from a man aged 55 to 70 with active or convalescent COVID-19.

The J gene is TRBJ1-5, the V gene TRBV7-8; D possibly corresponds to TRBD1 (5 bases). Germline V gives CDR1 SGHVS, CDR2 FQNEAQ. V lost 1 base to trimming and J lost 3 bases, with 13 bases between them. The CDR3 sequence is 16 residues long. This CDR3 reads CASSLGLSRANQPQHF. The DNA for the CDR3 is TGTGCCAGCAGCTTAGGACTGAGCAGGGCCAATCAGCCCCAGCATTTT.

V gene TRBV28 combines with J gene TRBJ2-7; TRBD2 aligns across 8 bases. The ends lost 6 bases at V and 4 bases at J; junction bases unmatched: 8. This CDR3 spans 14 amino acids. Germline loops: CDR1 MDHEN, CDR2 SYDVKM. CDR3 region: CASRAPGLDYEQYF. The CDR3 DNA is TGTGCCAGCAGAGCGCCGGGACTAGATTACGAGCAGTACTTC.

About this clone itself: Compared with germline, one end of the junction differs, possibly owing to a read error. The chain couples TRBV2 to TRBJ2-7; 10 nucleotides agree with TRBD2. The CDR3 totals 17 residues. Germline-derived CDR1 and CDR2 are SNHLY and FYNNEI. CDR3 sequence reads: CASIEEGLAGEGGEQYF. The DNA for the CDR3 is TGTGCCAGCATTGAAGAGGGGCTAGCGGGAGAAGGGGGCGAGCAGTACTTC.

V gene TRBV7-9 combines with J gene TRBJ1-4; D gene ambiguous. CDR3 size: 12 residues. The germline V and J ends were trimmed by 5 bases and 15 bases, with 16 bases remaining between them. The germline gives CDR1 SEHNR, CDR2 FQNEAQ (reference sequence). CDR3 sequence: CASSGSGPEVFF. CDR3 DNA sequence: TGTGCCAGCAGCGGATCCGGGCCGGAGGTGTTTTTT.

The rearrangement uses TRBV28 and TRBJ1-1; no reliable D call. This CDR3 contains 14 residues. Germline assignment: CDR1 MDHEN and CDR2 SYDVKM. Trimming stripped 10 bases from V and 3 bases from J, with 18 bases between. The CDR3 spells CATTPEDRDTEAFF. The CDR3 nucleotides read TGTGCCACCACCCCCGAAGATCGAGACACTGAAGCTTTCTTT.

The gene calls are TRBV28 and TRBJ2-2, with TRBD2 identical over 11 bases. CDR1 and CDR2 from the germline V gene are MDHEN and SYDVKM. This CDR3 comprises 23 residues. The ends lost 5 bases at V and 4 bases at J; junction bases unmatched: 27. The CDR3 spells CASSPNLPARSLAGAGGTGELFF. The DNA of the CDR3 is TGTGCCAGCAGTCCGAATTTACCCGCTAGATCACTAGCGGGAGCGGGTGGCACCGGGGAGCTGTTTTTT. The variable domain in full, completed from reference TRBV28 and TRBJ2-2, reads DVKVTQSSRYLVKRTGEKVFLECVQDMDHENMFWYRQDPGLGLRLIYFSYDVKMKEKGDIPEGYSVSREKKERFSLILESASTNQTSMYLCASSPNLPARSLAGAGGTGELFFGEGSRLTVL.

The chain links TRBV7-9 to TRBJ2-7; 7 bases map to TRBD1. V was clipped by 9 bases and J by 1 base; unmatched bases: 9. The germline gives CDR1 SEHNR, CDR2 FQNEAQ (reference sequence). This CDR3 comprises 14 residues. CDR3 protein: CASQGEDWSYEQYF. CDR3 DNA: TGTGCCAGTCAGGGGGAAGACTGGTCCTACGAGCAGTACTTC.

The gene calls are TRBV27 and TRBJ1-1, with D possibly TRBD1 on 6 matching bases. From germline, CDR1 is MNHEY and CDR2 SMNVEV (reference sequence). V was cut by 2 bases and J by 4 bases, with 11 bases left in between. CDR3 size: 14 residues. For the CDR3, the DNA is TGTGCCAGCAGTTTACAGGGGTTCAGCACTGAAGCTTTCTTT. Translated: CASSLQGFSTEAFF.

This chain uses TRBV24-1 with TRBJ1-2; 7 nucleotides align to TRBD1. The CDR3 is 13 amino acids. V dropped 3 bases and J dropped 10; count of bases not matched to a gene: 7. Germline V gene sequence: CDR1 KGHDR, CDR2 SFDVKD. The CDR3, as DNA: TGTGCCACCAGTGATAACGTGGACAGGTCCTACACCTTC. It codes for CATSDNVDRSYTF.

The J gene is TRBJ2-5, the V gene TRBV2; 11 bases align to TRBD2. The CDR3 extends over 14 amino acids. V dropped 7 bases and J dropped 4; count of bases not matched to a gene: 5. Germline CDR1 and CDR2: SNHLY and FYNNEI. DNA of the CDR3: TGTGCCAGCAAGAGACTAGCGGGAAGAGAGACCCAGTACTTC. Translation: CASKRLAGRETQYF.

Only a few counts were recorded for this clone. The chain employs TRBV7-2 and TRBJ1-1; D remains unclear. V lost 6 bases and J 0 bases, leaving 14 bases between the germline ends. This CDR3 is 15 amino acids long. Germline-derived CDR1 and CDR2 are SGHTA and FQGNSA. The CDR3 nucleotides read TGTGCCAGCAGGGCCCAGGATCTGATGAACACTGAAGCTTTCTTT. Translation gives CASRAQDLMNTEAFF.

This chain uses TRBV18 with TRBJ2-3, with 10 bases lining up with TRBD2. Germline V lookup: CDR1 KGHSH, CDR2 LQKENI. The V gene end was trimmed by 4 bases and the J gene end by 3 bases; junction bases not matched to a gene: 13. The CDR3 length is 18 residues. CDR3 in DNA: TGTGCCAGCTCACTCGATGATCTAGCGGGAGCAATGACAGATACGCAGTATTTT. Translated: CASSLDDLAGAMTDTQYF. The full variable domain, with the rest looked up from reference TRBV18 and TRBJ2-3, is NAGVMQNPRHLVRRRGQEARLRCSPMKGHSHVYWYRQLPEEGLKFMVYLQKENIIDESGMPKERFSAEFPKEGPSILRIQQVVRGDSAAYFCASSLDDLAGAMTDTQYFGPGTRLTVL.

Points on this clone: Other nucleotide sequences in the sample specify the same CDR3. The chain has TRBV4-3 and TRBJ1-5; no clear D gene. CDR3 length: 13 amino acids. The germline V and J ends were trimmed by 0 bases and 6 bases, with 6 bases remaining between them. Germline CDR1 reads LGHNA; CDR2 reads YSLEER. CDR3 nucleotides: TGCGCCAGCAGCCAAGATCGGGGTCAGCCCCAGCATTTT. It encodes CASSQDRGQPQHF.

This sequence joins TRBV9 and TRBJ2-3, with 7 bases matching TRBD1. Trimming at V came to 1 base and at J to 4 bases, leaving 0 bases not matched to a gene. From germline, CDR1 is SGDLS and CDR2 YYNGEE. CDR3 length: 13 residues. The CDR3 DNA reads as TGTGCCAGCAGCGTACAGGGGGCAGATACGCAGTATTTT. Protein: CASSVQGADTQYF.

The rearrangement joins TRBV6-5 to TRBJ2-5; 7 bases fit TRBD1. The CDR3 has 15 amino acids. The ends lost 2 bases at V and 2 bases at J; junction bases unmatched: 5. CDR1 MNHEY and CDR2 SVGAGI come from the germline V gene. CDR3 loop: CASSYLDRDQETQYF. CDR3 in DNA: TGTGCCAGCAGTTACCTTGACAGGGATCAAGAGACCCAGTACTTC.

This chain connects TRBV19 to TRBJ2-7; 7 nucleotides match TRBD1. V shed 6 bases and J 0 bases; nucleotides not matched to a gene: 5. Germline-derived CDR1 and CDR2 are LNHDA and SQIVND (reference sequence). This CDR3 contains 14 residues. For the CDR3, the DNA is TGTGCCAGTAGCCCCGGGACAGACTCCTACGAGCAGTACTTC. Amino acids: CASSPGTDSYEQYF.

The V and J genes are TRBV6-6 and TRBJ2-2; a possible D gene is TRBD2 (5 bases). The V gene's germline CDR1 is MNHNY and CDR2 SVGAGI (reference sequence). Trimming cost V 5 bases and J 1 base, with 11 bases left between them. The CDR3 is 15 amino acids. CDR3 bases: TGTGCCAGCAGTCACCGGGGTCAGAACACCGGGGAGCTGTTTTTT. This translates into CASSHRGQNTGELFF.

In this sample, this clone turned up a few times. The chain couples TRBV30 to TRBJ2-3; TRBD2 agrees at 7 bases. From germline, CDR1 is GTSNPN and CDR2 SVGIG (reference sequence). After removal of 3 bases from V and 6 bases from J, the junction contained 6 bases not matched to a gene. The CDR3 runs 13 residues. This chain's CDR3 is CAWRGGGRDTQYF. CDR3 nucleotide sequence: TGTGCCTGGAGGGGCGGGGGACGCGATACGCAGTATTTT.

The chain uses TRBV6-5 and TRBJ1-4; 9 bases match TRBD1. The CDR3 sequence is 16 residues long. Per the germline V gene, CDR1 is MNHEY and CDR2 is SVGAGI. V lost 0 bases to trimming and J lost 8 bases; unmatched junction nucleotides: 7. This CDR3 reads CASSYSPGQGSEKLFF. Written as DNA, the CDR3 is TGTGCCAGCAGTTACTCCCCGGGACAGGGTTCGGAAAAACTGTTTTTT.

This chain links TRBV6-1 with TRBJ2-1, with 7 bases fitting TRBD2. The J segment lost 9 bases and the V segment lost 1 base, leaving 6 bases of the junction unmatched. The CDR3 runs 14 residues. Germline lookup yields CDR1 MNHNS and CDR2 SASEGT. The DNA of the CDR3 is TGTGCCAGCAGTGAAGGGGGGAGGGCTGGTGAGCAGTTCTTC. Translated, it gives CASSEGGRAGEQFF.

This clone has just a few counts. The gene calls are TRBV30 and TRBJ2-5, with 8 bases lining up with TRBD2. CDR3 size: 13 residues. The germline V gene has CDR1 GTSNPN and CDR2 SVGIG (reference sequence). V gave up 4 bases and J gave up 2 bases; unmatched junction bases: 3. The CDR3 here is CAWTSGLQETQYF. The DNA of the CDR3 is TGTGCCTGGACTAGCGGGCTTCAAGAGACCCAGTACTTC.

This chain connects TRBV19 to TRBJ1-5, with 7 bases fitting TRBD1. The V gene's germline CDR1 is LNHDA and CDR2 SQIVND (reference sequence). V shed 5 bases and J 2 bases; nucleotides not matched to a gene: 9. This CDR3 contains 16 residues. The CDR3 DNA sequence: TGTGCCAGTAGTCCTAATAGACAGGGTGGCAATCAGCCCCAGCATTTT. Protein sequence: CASSPNRQGGNQPQHF.

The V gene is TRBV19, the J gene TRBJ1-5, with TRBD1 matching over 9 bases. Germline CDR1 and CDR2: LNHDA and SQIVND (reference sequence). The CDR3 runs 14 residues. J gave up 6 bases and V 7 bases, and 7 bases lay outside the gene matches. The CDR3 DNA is TGTGCCAGTATGGCACAGGGGGCAGGTCAGCCCCAGCATTTT. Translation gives CASMAQGAGQPQHF.

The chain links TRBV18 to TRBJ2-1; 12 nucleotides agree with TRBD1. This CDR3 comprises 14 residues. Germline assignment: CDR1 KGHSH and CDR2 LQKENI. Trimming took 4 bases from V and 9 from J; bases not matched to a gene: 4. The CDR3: CASSQGQGAGEQFF. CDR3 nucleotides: TGTGCCAGCTCACAGGGACAGGGGGCAGGTGAGCAGTTCTTC.

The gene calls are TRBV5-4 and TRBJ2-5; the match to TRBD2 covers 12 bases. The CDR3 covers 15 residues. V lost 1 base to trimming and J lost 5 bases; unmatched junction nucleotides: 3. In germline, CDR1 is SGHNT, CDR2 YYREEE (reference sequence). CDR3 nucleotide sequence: TGTGCCAGCAGCTTGAAACTAGCGGGAGGTGAGACCCAGTACTTC. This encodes CASSLKLAGGETQYF.